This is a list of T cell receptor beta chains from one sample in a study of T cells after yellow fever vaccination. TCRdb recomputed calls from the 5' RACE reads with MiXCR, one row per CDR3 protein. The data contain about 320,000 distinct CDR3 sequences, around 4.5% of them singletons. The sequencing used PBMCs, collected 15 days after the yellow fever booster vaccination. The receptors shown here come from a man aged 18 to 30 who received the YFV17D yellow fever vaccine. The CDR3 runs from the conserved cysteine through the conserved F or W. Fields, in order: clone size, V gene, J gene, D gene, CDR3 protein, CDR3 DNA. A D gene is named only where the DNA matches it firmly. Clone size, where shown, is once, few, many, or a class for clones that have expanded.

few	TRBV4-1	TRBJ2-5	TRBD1	CASSQEAGGGKTQYF	TGCGCCAGCAGCCAAGAGGCAGGGGGTGGGAAGACCCAGTACTTC
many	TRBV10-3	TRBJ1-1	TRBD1	CAISESPDRATEAFF	TGTGCCATCAGTGAGTCGCCTGACAGGGCCACTGAAGCTTTCTTT
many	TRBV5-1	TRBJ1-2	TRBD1	CASGTDQNYGYTF	TGCGCCAGCGGGACAGATCAAAACTATGGCTACACCTTC
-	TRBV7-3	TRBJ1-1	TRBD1	CASSPRGQDPAEAFF	TGTGCCAGCAGCCCCAGGGGGCAGGATCCCGCTGAAGCTTTCTTT
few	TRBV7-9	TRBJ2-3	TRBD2	CASSSTSGGATDTQYF	TGTGCCAGCAGCTCAACTAGCGGGGGGGCAACAGATACGCAGTATTTT
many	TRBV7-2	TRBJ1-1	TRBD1	CASSFTGVNTEAFF	TGTGCCAGCAGCTTTACAGGGGTGAACACTGAAGCTTTCTTT
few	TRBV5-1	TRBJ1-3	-	CASSSQGSSGNTIYF	TGCGCCAGCAGCTCACAGGGAAGCTCTGGAAACACCATATATTTT
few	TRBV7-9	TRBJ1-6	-	CASAVPNSPLHF	TGTGCCAGCGCGGTGCCCAATTCACCCCTCCACTTT
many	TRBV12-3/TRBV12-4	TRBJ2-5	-	CASSLEGSTETQYF	TGTGCCAGCAGTTTAGAGGGTAGCACGGAGACCCAGTACTTC
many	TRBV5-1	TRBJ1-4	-	CASSPRAANEKLFF	TGCGCCAGCAGCCCGCGAGCAGCTAATGAAAAACTGTTTTTT
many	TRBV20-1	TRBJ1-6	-	CSASQSNSPLHF	TGCAGTGCTAGTCAGTCTAATTCACCCCTCCACTTT
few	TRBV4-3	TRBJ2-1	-	CASSQDKGSSYNEQFF	TGCGCCAGCAGCCAAGATAAGGGGAGCTCCTACAATGAGCAGTTCTTC
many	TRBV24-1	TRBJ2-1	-	CATGSRRNEQFF	TGTGCCACCGGGTCCCGGCGCAATGAGCAGTTCTTC
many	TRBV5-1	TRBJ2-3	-	CASSRELDTQYF	TGCGCCAGCAGCAGGGAGTTAGATACGCAGTATTTT
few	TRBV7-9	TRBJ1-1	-	CASSLISSRNTEAFF	TGTGCCAGCAGCCTAATTTCGAGCAGGAACACTGAAGCTTTCTTT
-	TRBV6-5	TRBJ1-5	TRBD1	CASSPGTATFNQPQHF	TGTGCCAGCAGCCCTGGGACAGCTACCTTCAATCAGCCCCAGCATTTT
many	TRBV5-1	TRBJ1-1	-	CASNPGPVNTEAFF	TGCGCCAGCAACCCCGGACCAGTGAACACTGAAGCTTTCTTT